This T cell receptor (beta chain) was captured in a study of T-cell memory formation after mild COVID-19. Study-wide results and caveats: Day 15 to 85 contractors were CD4/CD8 balanced; later expanders leaned CD4+.

With respect to this clonotype: As yet, its antigen is unknown.

Germline assignment: CDR1 SEHNR and CDR2 FQNEAQ (reference sequence). This CDR3 region has 14 residues. Trimming at V came to 2 bases and at J to 7 bases, leaving 3 bases not matched to a gene. One entry per CDR3 protein, called by TCRdb with MiXCR from the 5' RACE reads. The data contain fewer than 400,000 distinct CDR3 sequences, around 13% of them seen just once; the ten biggest clones take up roughly a fifth. Sequencing used PBMCs or a T cell subset sorted from them (not recorded which). The rearrangement links TRBV7-9 to TRBJ1-2, with 11 bases matching TRBD1. The TCR sequence derives from a man aged 18-30 years who had mild COVID-19 (a few samples of this study predate the infection). Cell type and time point are not known. The CDR3 sequence is CASSLRGQGAGYTF. CDR3 nucleotides: TGTGCCAGCAGCTTACGAGGACAGGGGGCTGGCTACACCTTC.